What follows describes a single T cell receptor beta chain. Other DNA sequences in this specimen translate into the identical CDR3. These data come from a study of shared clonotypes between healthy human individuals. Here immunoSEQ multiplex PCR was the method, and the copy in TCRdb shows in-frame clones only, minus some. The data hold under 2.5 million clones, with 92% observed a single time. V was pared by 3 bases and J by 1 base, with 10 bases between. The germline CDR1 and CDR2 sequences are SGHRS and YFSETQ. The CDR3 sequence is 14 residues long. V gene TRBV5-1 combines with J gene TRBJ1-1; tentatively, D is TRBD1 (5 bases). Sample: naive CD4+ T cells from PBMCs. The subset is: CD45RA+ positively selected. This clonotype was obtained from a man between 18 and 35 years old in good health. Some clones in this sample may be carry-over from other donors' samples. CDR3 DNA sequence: TGCGCCAGCAGCTCAGACAGCCGGAACACTGAAGCTTTCTTT. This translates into CASSSDSRNTEAFF.